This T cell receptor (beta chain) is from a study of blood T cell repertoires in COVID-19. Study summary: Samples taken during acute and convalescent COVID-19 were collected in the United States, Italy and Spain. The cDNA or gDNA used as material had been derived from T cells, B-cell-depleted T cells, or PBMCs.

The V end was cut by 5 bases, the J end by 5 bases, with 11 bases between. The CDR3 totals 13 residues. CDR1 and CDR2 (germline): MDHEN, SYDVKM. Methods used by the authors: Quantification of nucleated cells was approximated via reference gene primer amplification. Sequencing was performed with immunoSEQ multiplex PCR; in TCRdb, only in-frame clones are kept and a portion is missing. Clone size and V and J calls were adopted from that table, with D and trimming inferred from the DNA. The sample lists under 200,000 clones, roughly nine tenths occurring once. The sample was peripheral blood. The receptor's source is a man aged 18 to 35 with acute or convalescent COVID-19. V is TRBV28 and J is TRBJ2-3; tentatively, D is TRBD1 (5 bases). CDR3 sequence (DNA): TGTGCCAGCAGTCTCCCCAGGGAAGATACGCAGTATTTT. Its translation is CASSLPREDTQYF.